The rows below give T cell receptor beta chains drawn from one sample of a study of Ad26.COV2.S vaccination and SARS-CoV-2 variants. The data were produced by immunoSEQ multiplex PCR, yet TCRdb's version contains in-frame clones alone and is incomplete. The sample consists of 400,000 to 450,000 clones, approximately 90% of them appearing once. The input for sequencing was peripheral blood, taken in a trial of Ad26.COV2.S vaccine versus placebo. These receptors came from a person between 18 and 65 years old who received the Ad26.COV2.S COVID-19 vaccine or a placebo. CDR3s include the opening cysteine and the closing phenylalanine or tryptophan. D genes are given only for firm matches.

J gene | D gene | V gene | CDR3 protein
TRBJ1-1 | NA | TRBV5-1 | CASSLTGLNTEAFF
TRBJ2-7 | NA | TRBV27 | CASSLGQTYEQYF
TRBJ2-1 | TRBD2 | TRBV10-2 | CASMMGLSLYNEQFF
TRBJ2-1 | TRBD2 | TRBV4-3 | CASSHLSGRARNEQFF
TRBJ1-1 | TRBD1 | TRBV11-2 | CASSLSWDRRQNTEAFF
TRBJ2-3 | NA | TRBV4-3 | CASSHSGQSTSTDTQYF
TRBJ2-2 | TRBD2 | TRBV10-2 | CASSDPAGGPSGELFF
TRBJ2-1 | TRBD1 | TRBV19 | CASSNPYGTGGEQGNEQFF
TRBJ2-3 | TRBD2 | TRBV28 | CASRPSGSPDTQYF
TRBJ1-1 | TRBD1 | TRBV6-2/TRBV6-3 | CASSYLTGSEAFF
TRBJ2-7 | NA | TRBV28 | CASRLGQGSYEQYF
TRBJ1-1 | NA | TRBV7-9 | CASSYLIEPDFF
TRBJ1-2 | NA | TRBV18 | CASSSNEGRGYTF
TRBJ1-1 | NA | TRBV6-5 | CASSTPGPKFTEAFF
TRBJ1-1 | NA | TRBV7-2 | CASSSGTGTGTEAFF
TRBJ2-1 | TRBD2 | TRBV28 | CASSLAPATSGRRAYNEQFF
TRBJ2-7 | NA | TRBV5-1 | CASSLGQGGTYEQYF
TRBJ1-1 | NA | TRBV15 | CATSRGGRTEAFF
TRBJ2-5 | NA | TRBV10-3 | CAISETAGGETQYF
TRBJ2-7 | TRBD2 | TRBV19 | CASSIGLAGIYEQYF
TRBJ2-1 | TRBD1 | TRBV19 | CASSIGPDRVKFF
TRBJ2-1 | TRBD2 | TRBV4-3 | CASSLAGGNEQFF
TRBJ2-3 | NA | TRBV5-4 | CASSPGRRGGYSTDTQYF
TRBJ1-3 | NA | TRBV28 | CASSLGSSGNTIYF
TRBJ1-1 | NA | TRBV6-2/TRBV6-3 | CASSYYRQNNEAFF
TRBJ1-3 | NA | TRBV20-1 | CSSGARNTIYF
TRBJ1-1 | NA | TRBV6-2/TRBV6-3 | CASSYSEATPEAFF
TRBJ1-2 | NA | TRBV23-1 | CASSQSVNYGYTF
TRBJ1-6 | TRBD1 | TRBV9 | CASSVGQGAQNSPLHF
TRBJ1-5 | NA | TRBV30 | CAWSGRGEQPQHF
TRBJ1-5 | NA | TRBV27 | CASSLGVQGPQHF
TRBJ1-1 | NA | TRBV4-1 | CASSQDVIGVNTEAFF
TRBJ2-1 | NA | TRBV28 | CASREVGRTYNEQFF
TRBJ1-4 | NA | TRBV28 | CASSPMSGWDEKLFF
TRBJ1-1 | TRBD1 | TRBV30 | CAWSVRGQGFAFGEAFF
TRBJ2-5 | TRBD1 | TRBV5-4 | CASSQDREPLTQYF
TRBJ1-6 | NA | TRBV24-1 | CATSAPTEEQSNSPLHF
TRBJ1-5 | NA | TRBV19 | CASTPLRPNQPQHF
TRBJ1-1 | NA | TRBV19 | CASSMLQETEAFF
TRBJ2-3 | NA | TRBV28 | CASSPPTHNTDTQYF
TRBJ2-1 | TRBD2 | TRBV5-1 | CASSPSGISYNEQFF
TRBJ1-2 | NA | TRBV28 | CASSLRQRSYGYTF
TRBJ2-5 | NA | TRBV29-1 | CSGVLGETQYF
TRBJ2-1 | NA | TRBV27 | CASRYISSYNEQFF
TRBJ1-5 | NA | TRBV6-1 | CASSEQGGDSNQPQHF
TRBJ2-2 | NA | TRBV4-3 | CASSQDPGLLVSGTGELFF
TRBJ2-1 | NA | TRBV27 | CASIPAGLTEQFF
TRBJ1-1 | TRBD1 | TRBV10-3 | CAIRSGTGGDPTEAFF
TRBJ2-2 | TRBD2 | TRBV7-2 | CASSLKLAGGPGNTGELFF
TRBJ2-7 | NA | TRBV6-5 | CASTPGGSYEQYF
TRBJ2-3 | TRBD1 | TRBV18 | CASSPTGVTDTQYF
TRBJ1-1 | TRBD1 | TRBV7-2 | CASSTTGARTEAFF